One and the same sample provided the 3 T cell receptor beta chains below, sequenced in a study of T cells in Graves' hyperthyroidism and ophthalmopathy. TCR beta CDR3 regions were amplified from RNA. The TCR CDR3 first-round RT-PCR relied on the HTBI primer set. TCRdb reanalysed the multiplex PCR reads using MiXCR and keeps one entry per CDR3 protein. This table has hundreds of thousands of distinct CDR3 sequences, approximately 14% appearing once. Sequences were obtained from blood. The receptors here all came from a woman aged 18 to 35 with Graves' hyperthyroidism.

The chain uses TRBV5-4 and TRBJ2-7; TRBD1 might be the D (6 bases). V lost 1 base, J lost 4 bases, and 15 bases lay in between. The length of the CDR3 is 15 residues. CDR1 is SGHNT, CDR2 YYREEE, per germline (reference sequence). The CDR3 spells CASSLSHDRTYEQYF. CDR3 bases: TGTGCCAGCAGCTTGTCCCATGACAGGACATACGAGCAGTACTTC.

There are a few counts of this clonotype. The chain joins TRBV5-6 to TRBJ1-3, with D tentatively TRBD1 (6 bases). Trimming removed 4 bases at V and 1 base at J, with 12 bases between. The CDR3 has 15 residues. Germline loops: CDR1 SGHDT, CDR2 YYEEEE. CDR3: CASSRGTFSGNTIYF. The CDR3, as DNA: TGTGCCAGCAGCCGAGGGACATTTTCTGGAAACACCATATATTTT.

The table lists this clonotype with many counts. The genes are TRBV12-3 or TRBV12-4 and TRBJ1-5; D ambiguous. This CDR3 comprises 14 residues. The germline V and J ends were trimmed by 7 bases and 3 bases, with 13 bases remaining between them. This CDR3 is CASKGLYDNQPQHF. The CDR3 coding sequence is TGTGCCAGCAAAGGACTTTATGACAATCAGCCCCAGCATTTT.